This passage covers 26 T cell receptor beta chains from one sample sequenced in a study of T cell responses to AZD1222 COVID-19 vaccine. Sequencing was performed with immunoSEQ multiplex PCR; in TCRdb, only in-frame clones are kept and a portion is missing. The sample has roughly 120,000 clones; around 83% are singletons. This material consisted of peripheral blood, taken 28 days after the second AZD1222 dose. Receptors were obtained from an adult who received the AZD1222 COVID-19 vaccine.

V is TRBV15 and J is TRBJ2-1, with a weak D call TRBD2 (6 bases). V dropped 5 bases and J dropped 10 bases, with 21 bases sitting between them. This CDR3 contains 15 residues. CDR1 LNHNV and CDR2 YYDKDF come from the germline V gene (reference sequence). The CDR3 coding sequence is TGTGCCACCAGCCCCCGGACTGGAGGGGTCTTGGAGCAGTTCTTC. As protein: CATSPRTGGVLEQFF.

The chain recombines TRBV7-3 with TRBJ2-1; TRBD2 matches 13 bases. After removal of 6 bases from V and 5 bases from J, the junction contained 4 bases not matched to a gene. CDR1 and CDR2 from the germline V gene are SGHTA and FQGTGA. The CDR3 is 15 residues long. The CDR3 protein is CASRSTSGGHNEQFF. CDR3 coding DNA: TGTGCCAGCAGATCGACTAGCGGGGGGCACAATGAGCAGTTCTTC.

This sequence joins TRBV11-2 and TRBJ2-7; D not resolved. CDR3 size: 17 residues. The V gene lost 0 bases and the J gene lost 1 base, with 16 bases spanning the gap. Germline V gene lookup returns CDR1 SGHAT and CDR2 FQNNGV. CDR3 residues: CASSLDRPGGLSYEQYF. The CDR3 bases are TGTGCCAGCAGCTTAGATCGGCCAGGCGGCTTGTCCTACGAGCAGTACTTC.

This clone occurred a few times. The V and J genes are TRBV10-1 and TRBJ2-2, with D possibly being TRBD2 (6 bases). This CDR3 has 14 residues. V dropped 6 bases and J dropped 6 bases, with 14 bases sitting between them. Germline CDR1 WNHNN, CDR2 SYGVQD (reference sequence). Here the CDR3 reads CASSPNGGSGELFF. The CDR3 DNA reads as TGCGCCAGCAGCCCAAACGGGGGATCCGGGGAGCTGTTTTTT.

V is TRBV10-1 and J is TRBJ2-7; possibly TRBD1 for D (6 bases). Looked up from germline, CDR1 is WNHNN and CDR2 is SYGVQD (reference sequence). V gave up 3 bases and J gave up 5 bases, with 11 bases separating them. The CDR3 spans 13 residues. This CDR3 reads CASSDRGFHEQYF. CDR3 bases: TGCGCCAGCAGTGACAGGGGTTTCCACGAGCAGTACTTC.

The chain has TRBV20-1 and TRBJ1-5; D unresolved. CDR1 is DFQATT and CDR2 is SNEGSKA in the germline V gene (reference sequence). V dropped 3 bases and J dropped 1 base, with 4 bases sitting between them. The CDR3 extends over 12 amino acids. CDR3 sequence: CSASGSNQPQHF. CDR3 nucleotides: TGCAGTGCTAGTGGGAGCAATCAGCCCCAGCATTTT.

The sample holds one count of this clone. The rearrangement uses TRBV6-2 or TRBV6-3 and TRBJ2-7; D unresolved. This CDR3 is 14 amino acids long. V dropped 5 bases and J dropped 3 bases, with 14 bases sitting between them. The V gene's germline CDR1 is MNHEY and CDR2 SVGEGT. Written as DNA, the CDR3 is TGTGCCAGCAGTAAGATAGGTACGGACTACGAGCAGTACTTC. Encoded protein: CASSKIGTDYEQYF.

CDR3 protein: CASSHQLGTGDETQYF. As DNA, the CDR3 is TGTGCCAGCAGTCACCAGTTGGGGACAGGGGATGAGACCCAGTACTTC. The chain uses TRBV28 and TRBJ2-5, with 10 bases lining up with TRBD1. CDR1 is MDHEN, CDR2 SYDVKM, per germline. V trimming: 5 bases; J trimming: 5 bases; junction bases outside the gene matches: 11. This CDR3 is 16 amino acids long. Together with reference TRBV28 and TRBJ2-5, the CDR3 gives the full variable domain: DVKVTQSSRYLVKRTGEKVFLECVQDMDHENMFWYRQDPGLGLRLIYFSYDVKMKEKGDIPEGYSVSREKKERFSLILESASTNQTSMYLCASSHQLGTGDETQYFGPGTRLLVL.

V is TRBV12-5 and J is TRBJ2-5, with D possibly TRBD2 on 5 matching bases. V was cut by 7 bases and J by 7 bases, with 19 bases left in between. This CDR3 contains 14 residues. CDR1 is LGHNT and CDR2 is FRNRAP in the germline V gene. The CDR3: CASAPDFSMGTQYF. Written as DNA, the CDR3 is TGTGCTAGTGCCCCGGACTTTTCAATGGGGACCCAGTACTTC.

The sample holds a few counts of this clone. V is TRBV25-1 and J is TRBJ1-1; tentatively, D is TRBD1 (6 bases). V was clipped by 5 bases and J by 1 base, with 8 bases between them. The length of the CDR3 is 13 residues. Germline lookup yields CDR1 MGHDK and CDR2 SYGVNS. CDR3 amino acids: CASSTQGNTEAFF. In nucleotides, the CDR3 is TGTGCCAGCAGTACACAGGGGAACACTGAAGCTTTCTTT.

This chain uses TRBV20-1 with TRBJ2-7; tentative D call: TRBD1 (6 bases). The CDR3 runs 14 residues. With 3 bases removed from V and 6 bases from J, the gap between germline ends came to 18 bases. CDR1 is DFQATT and CDR2 is SNEGSKA in the germline V gene (reference sequence). CDR3 DNA sequence: TGCAGTGCTAGTGAGCAGACGGGACACTCCGAGCAGTACTTC. Translation: CSASEQTGHSEQYF.

There are a few counts of this clone. This rearrangement joins TRBV5-8 to TRBJ1-5; D gene ambiguous. CDR3 length: 13 amino acids. V was trimmed by 4 bases and J by 9 bases, leaving 14 bases between them. Germline values: CDR1 SGHTS, CDR2 YDEGEE. The CDR3 nucleotides read TGTGCCAGCAGCCCATCCCTCGATAGGCCCCAGCATTTT. As protein: CASSPSLDRPQHF.

The chain is built from TRBV15 and TRBJ2-2, with D hard to call. Germline V gene lookup returns CDR1 LNHNV and CDR2 YYDKDF (reference sequence). This CDR3 spans 14 amino acids. V gave up 0 bases and J gave up 8 bases, with 10 bases separating them. The CDR3 loop reads CATSRDRLGGELFF. The DNA for the CDR3 is TGTGCCACCAGCAGAGATCGGTTGGGTGGGGAGCTGTTTTTT.

The chain recombines TRBV19 with TRBJ2-1, with 10 positions matching TRBD2. The germline V gene has CDR1 LNHDA and CDR2 SQIVND (reference sequence). V trimming: 2 bases; J trimming: 4 bases; junction bases outside the gene matches: 2. The CDR3 runs 15 residues. The chain's CDR3 is CASSITSGEYNEQFF. The CDR3 DNA reads as TGTGCCAGTAGTATAACTAGCGGGGAGTACAATGAGCAGTTCTTC.

This clone turned up a few times. The V gene is TRBV6-7, the J gene TRBJ1-2; D uncertain. TRBV6-7 is treated as an ORF (open reading frame) with a function not yet certain. V gave up 0 bases and J gave up 5 bases, with 16 bases separating them. There are 16 residues in the CDR3. The CDR3 coding sequence is TGTGCCAGCAGTTACTCACCCTCCCCGAAATATTATGGCTACACCTTC. This translates into CASSYSPSPKYYGYTF.

There are a few counts of this clone. The V call is TRBV5-4, the J call TRBJ1-5, with D possibly matching TRBD1 (6 bases). The CDR3 totals 16 residues. The V gene's germline CDR1 is SGHNT and CDR2 YYREEE (reference sequence). V was trimmed by 3 bases and J by 6 bases, leaving 19 bases between them. The CDR3 DNA follows: TGTGCCAGCAGCTGGGGGGGATGGGGGGCCGCTCAGCCCCAGCATTTT. Residues: CASSWGGWGAAQPQHF.

The chain combines TRBV6-1 with TRBJ1-2, with D unclear. V was shortened by 2 bases and J by 8 bases, with 15 bases between the two germline ends. CDR1 MNHNS and CDR2 SASEGT come from the germline V gene. This CDR3 is 14 amino acids long. The CDR3 region has the DNA TGTGCCAGCAGTGAATTTGTTCTTCCAGACGGCTACACCTTC. Its protein is CASSEFVLPDGYTF.

The chain is built from TRBV28 and TRBJ1-4, with D possibly TRBD1 on 6 matching bases. The CDR3 totals 14 residues. V shed 6 bases and J shed 0 bases, with 8 bases lying between them. The germline CDR1 and CDR2 sequences are MDHEN and SYDVKM. For the CDR3, the DNA is TGTGCCAGCAGGGACAGAGCAACTAATGAAAAACTGTTTTTT. It is translated as CASRDRATNEKLFF.

The chain is built from TRBV18 and TRBJ2-1; 7 nucleotides agree with TRBD1. Germline V gene lookup returns CDR1 KGHSH and CDR2 LQKENI. The V segment lost 2 bases and the J segment 5 bases; nucleotides outside the gene matches: 12. The CDR3 contains 17 residues. The CDR3 DNA sequence: TGTGCCAGCTCACCAGGGAGACAGGGCCCTCGGGACAATGAGCAGTTCTTC. It codes for CASSPGRQGPRDNEQFF.

This clone has just a few counts. The chain recombines TRBV2 with TRBJ1-5, with D hard to call. Trimming cost V 0 bases and J 1 base, with 7 bases left between them. CDR3 length: 15 residues. Germline V gene lookup returns CDR1 SNHLY and CDR2 FYNNEI. The CDR3 spells CASSEAELSNQPQHF. For the CDR3, the DNA is TGTGCCAGCAGTGAAGCTGAATTAAGCAATCAGCCCCAGCATTTT.

The chain links TRBV5-6 to TRBJ1-4; a weak D match, TRBD1 (5 bases). The germline V and J ends were trimmed by 2 bases and 8 bases, with 13 bases remaining between them. The CDR3 is 14 amino acids. Germline V gene lookup returns CDR1 SGHDT and CDR2 YYEEEE. The CDR3 coding sequence is TGTGCCAGCAGCTTAGAGGGGAGAGGGGAAAAACTGTTTTTT. Translation gives CASSLEGRGEKLFF.

The chain has TRBV5-1 and TRBJ2-7; D remains ambiguous. The V and J ends lost 0 bases and 2 bases respectively, with 6 bases between them. The CDR3 totals 13 residues. Germline V gives CDR1 SGHRS, CDR2 YFSETQ. The CDR3 DNA is TGCGCCAGCAGCTTGGCAGTAGCCTACGAGCAGTACTTC. It codes for CASSLAVAYEQYF.

This clone showed up just a few times. V gene TRBV5-1 combines with J gene TRBJ2-2; 10 bases agree with TRBD2. The V gene end was trimmed by 0 bases and the J gene end by 8 bases; junction bases not matched to a gene: 10. This CDR3 has 17 amino acids. Germline CDR1 reads SGHRS; CDR2 reads YFSETQ. The CDR3 region is CASSLEAGGPLSGELFF. The CDR3 DNA reads as TGCGCCAGCAGCTTGGAAGCGGGGGGGCCACTTTCTGGGGAGCTGTTTTTT. Supplemented by reference TRBV5-1 and TRBJ2-2, the full variable domain reads KAGVTQTPRYLIKTRGQQVTLSCSPISGHRSVSWYQQTPGQGLQFLFEYFSETQRNKGNFPGRFSGRQFSNSRSEMNVSTLELGDSALYLCASSLEAGGPLSGELFFGEGSRLTVL.

The V and J genes are TRBV6-1 and TRBJ2-3; the match to TRBD2 covers 7 bases. The CDR3 contains 16 residues. Germline values: CDR1 MNHNS, CDR2 SASEGT. V lost 1 base and J lost 6; bases outside the gene matches: 10. The CDR3 here is CASSEEGGGTRDTQYF. In DNA, the CDR3 is TGTGCCAGCAGTGAAGAGGGCGGGGGAACCCGGGATACGCAGTATTTT.

This rearrangement joins TRBV12-3 or TRBV12-4 to TRBJ2-5, with 7 bases lining up with TRBD2. There are 12 residues in the CDR3. V was pared by 7 bases and J by 4 bases, with 3 bases of the junction left unmatched. The CDR3 coding sequence is TGTGCCAGCATGACGGGGGGAGAGACCCAGTACTTC. Its protein is CASMTGGETQYF.

The V and J genes are TRBV7-9 and TRBJ2-7; D may be TRBD1 (5 bases). Deletions cut 5 bases from V and 3 bases from J, with 17 bases between. The CDR3 spans 15 residues. Germline V gene sequence: CDR1 SEHNR, CDR2 FQNEAQ (reference sequence). The CDR3 sequence: CASSRAAGLVYEQYF. CDR3 bases: TGTGCCAGCAGCCGAGCTGCAGGGCTAGTCTACGAGCAGTACTTC.